This record looks at one T cell receptor (beta chain) sequence and its context. Antigen specificity is unknown. This sample was taken from a study of early T cells in non-severe SARS-CoV-2 infection. About the research overall: From unsorted whole blood, bulk RNA was sequenced, and the chains remained unpaired. Findings and caveats of the study: Lookups in VDJdb leaned toward anti-spike CD8 responses and missed private and CD4 specificities.

Germline loops: CDR1 SGHTA, CDR2 FQGNSA. Losses at the gene ends were 1 base for V and 0 bases for J; bases not matched to a gene: 5. The CDR3 has 17 amino acids. Unique molecular identifiers were affixed to single, distinct cDNA molecules. Via MiXCR, TCRdb re-called the 5' RACE reads, giving one row per CDR3 protein. The sample carries around 68,000 distinct CDR3 sequences, approximately 5.9% recorded once. Sequencing used whole blood, obtained at baseline. This TCR was recovered from an adult who was a healthcare worker with PCR-confirmed SARS-CoV-2 infection or an uninfected control (not recorded which). V gene TRBV7-2 combines with J gene TRBJ2-3; 9 nucleotides agree with TRBD2. The DNA of the CDR3 is TGTGCCAGCAGCTTAGAGGTAGCGGGAGTTAGCACAGATACGCAGTATTTT. It encodes CASSLEVAGVSTDTQYF.